The TCR beta chain described here comes from a study of Graves' ophthalmopathy and Graves' hyperthyroidism. Findings and limits, study-wide: Separation of ophthalmopathy from stable hyperthyroidism was achieved by a 13-signature model, at approximately 88% sensitivity and roughly 81% specificity.

Remarks on this clonotype: The antigen remains undetermined.

People with hyperthyroidism were aged 18 to 65 and newly diagnosed, under 2 months' duration. Trimming shortened V by 4 bases and J by 6 bases, and 24 bases separated the two germline ends. From germline, CDR1 is MDHEN and CDR2 SYDVKM. The CDR3 is 17 residues long. Transcripts of RNA were the source for amplifying TCR beta CDR3 regions. The authors performed first-round RT-PCR with HTBI primers and then a second-round multiplex PCR. TCRdb re-analysed the multiplex PCR reads in MiXCR, keeping a single row per CDR3 protein. This sample has under 800,000 distinct CDR3 sequences, with about 20% found just once.

The TCR comes from a woman aged 18-30 years with stable Graves' hyperthyroidism. Some clones in this sample may be carry-over from other donors' samples. J is TRBJ1-2 and V is TRBV28; TRBD1 might be the D (6 bases). What was sequenced was peripheral blood. The CDR3 region has the DNA TGTGCCAGCAGTTCACCGGATTTAGAGAACAGGGTTAATGGCTACACCTTC. It encodes CASSSPDLENRVNGYTF.